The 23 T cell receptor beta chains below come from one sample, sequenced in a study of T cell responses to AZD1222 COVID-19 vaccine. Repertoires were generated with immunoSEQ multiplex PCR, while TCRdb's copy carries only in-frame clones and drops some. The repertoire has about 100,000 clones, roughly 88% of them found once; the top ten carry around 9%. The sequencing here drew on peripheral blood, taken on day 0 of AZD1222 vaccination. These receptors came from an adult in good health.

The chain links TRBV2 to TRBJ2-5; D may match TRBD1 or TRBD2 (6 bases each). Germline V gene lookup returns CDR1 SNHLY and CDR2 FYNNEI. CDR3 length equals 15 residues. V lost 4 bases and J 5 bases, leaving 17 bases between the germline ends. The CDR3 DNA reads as TGTGCCAGCAGTGTCGACCTGGAGGGGGGCGAGACCCAGTACTTC. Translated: CASSVDLEGGETQYF. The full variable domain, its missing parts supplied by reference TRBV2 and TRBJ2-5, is EPEVTQTPSHQVTQMGQEVILRCVPISNHLYFYWYRQILGQKVEFLVSFYNNEISEKSEIFDDQFSVERPDGSNFTLKIRSTKLEDSAMYFCASSVDLEGGETQYFGPGTRLLVL.

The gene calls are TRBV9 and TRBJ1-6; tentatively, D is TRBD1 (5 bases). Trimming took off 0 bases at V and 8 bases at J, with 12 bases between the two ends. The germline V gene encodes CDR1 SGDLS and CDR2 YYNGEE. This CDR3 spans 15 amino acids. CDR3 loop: CASSVAGSRDSPLHF. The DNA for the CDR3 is TGTGCCAGCAGCGTAGCAGGGTCAAGGGATTCACCCCTCCACTTT.

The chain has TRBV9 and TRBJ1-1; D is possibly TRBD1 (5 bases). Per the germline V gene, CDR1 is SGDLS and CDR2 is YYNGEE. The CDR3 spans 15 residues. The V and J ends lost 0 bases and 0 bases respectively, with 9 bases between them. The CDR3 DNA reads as TGTGCCAGCAGCGTAGACGGCAGGGTGAACACTGAAGCTTTCTTT. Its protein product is CASSVDGRVNTEAFF. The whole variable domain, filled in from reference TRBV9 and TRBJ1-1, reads DSGVTQTPKHLITATGQRVTLRCSPRSGDLSVYWYQQSLDQGLQFLIQYYNGEERAKGNILERFSAQQFPDLHSELNLSSLELGDSALYFCASSVDGRVNTEAFFGQGTRLTVV.

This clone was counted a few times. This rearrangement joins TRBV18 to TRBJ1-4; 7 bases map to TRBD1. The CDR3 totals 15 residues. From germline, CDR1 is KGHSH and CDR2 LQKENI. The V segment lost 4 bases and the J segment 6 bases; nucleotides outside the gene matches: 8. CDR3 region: CASSRYRDRDEKLFF. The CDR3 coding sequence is TGTGCCAGCTCACGCTACCGGGACAGAGATGAAAAACTGTTTTTT.

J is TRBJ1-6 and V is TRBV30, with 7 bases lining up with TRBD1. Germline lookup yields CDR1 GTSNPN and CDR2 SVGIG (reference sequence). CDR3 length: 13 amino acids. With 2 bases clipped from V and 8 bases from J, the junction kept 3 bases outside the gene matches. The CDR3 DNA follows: TGTGCCTGGAGTAAGGGGGCATATTCACCCCTCCACTTT. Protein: CAWSKGAYSPLHF.

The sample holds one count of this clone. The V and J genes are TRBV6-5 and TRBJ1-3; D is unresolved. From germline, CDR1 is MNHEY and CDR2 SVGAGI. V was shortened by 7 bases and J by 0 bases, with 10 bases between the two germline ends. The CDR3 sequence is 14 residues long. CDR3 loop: CASNPRGSGNTIYF. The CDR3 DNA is TGTGCCAGCAACCCCCGGGGCTCTGGAAACACCATATATTTT.

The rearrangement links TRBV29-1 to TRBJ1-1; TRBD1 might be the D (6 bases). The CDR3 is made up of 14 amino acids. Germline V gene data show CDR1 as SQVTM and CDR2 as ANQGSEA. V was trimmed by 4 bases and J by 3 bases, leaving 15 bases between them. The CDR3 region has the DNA TGCAGCGTTGTGCCGACAGGAAGGTACACTGAAGCTTTCTTT. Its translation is CSVVPTGRYTEAFF.

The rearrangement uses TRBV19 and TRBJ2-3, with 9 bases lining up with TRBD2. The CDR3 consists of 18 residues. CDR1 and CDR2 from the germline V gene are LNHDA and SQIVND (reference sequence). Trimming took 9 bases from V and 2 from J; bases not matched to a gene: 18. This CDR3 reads CASRTLAGSRDNTDTQYF. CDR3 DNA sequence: TGTGCCAGCCGGACGCTAGCGGGGTCGAGAGATAACACAGATACGCAGTATTTT.

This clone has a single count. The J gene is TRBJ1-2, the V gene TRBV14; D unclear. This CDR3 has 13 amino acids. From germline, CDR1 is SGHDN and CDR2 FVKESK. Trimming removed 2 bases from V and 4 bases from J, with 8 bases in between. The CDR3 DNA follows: TGTGCCAGCAGCCAATCTGGAACCTATGGCTACACCTTC. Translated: CASSQSGTYGYTF.

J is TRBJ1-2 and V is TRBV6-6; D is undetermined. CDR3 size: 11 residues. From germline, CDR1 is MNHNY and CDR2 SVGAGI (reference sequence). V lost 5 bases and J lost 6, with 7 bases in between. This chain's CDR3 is CASSRLDGYTF. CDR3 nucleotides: TGTGCCAGCAGTCGCCTAGATGGCTACACCTTC.

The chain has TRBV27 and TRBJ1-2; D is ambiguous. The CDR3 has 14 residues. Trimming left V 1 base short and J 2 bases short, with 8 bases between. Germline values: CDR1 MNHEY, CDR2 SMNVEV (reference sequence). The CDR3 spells CASSLFTGNYGYTF. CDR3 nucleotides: TGTGCCAGCAGTTTATTTACGGGGAACTATGGCTACACCTTC.

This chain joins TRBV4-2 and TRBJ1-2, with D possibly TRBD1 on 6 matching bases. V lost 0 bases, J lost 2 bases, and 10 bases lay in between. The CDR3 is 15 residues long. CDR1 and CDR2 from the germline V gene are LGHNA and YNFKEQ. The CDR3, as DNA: TGTGCCAGCAGCCAAGATCGGGGGCTAAACTATGGCTACACCTTC. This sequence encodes CASSQDRGLNYGYTF.

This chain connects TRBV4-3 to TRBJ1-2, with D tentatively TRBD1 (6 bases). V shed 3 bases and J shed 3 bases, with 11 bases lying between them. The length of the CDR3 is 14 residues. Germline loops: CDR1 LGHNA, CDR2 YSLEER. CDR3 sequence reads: CASSQTGDYYGYTF. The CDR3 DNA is TGCGCCAGCAGCCAGACAGGTGACTACTATGGCTACACCTTC.

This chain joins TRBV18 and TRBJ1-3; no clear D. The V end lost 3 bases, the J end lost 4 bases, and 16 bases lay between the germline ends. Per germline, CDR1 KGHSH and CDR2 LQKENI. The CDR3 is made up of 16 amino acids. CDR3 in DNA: TGTGCCAGCTCACCCAATAAGGGTTCGACGGGAAACACCATATATTTT. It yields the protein CASSPNKGSTGNTIYF.

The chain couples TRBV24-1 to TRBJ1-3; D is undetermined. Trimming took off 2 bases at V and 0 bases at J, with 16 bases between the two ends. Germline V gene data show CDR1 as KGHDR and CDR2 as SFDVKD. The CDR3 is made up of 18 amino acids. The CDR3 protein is CATSDSPQSGSSGNTIYF. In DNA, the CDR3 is TGTGCCACCAGTGATTCACCGCAGAGCGGGTCCTCTGGAAACACCATATATTTT.

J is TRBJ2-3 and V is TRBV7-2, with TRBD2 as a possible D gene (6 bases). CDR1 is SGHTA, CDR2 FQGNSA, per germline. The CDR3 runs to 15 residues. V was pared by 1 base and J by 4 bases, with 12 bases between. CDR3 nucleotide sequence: TGTGCCAGCAGCTTAGGTGGCGGGATCCCAGATACGCAGTATTTT. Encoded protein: CASSLGGGIPDTQYF.

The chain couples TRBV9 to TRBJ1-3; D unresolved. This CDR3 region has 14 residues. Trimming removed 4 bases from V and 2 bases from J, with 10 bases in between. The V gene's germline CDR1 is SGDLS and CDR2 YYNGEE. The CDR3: CASSSSGTGNTIYF. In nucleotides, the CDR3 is TGTGCCAGCAGCTCAAGCGGAACTGGAAACACCATATATTTT.

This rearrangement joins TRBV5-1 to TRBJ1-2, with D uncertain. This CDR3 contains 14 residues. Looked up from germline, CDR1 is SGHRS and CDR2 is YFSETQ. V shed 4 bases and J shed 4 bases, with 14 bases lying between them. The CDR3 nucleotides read TGCGCCAGCAGCCCCGAGGTCGGCGTCTATGGCTACACCTTC. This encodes CASSPEVGVYGYTF.

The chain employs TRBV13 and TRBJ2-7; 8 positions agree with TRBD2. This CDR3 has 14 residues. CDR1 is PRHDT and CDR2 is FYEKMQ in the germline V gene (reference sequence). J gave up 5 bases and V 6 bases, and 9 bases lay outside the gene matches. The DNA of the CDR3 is TGTGCCAGCAGTGTAGGACTAGCATTCCACGAGCAGTACTTC. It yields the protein CASSVGLAFHEQYF.

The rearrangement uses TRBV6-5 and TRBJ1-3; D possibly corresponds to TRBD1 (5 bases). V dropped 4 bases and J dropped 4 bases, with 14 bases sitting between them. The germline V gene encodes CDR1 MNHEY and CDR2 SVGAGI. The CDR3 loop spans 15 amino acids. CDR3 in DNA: TGTGCCAGCAGTTCCTCGGGACGTAACGGAAACACCATATATTTT. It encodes CASSSSGRNGNTIYF.

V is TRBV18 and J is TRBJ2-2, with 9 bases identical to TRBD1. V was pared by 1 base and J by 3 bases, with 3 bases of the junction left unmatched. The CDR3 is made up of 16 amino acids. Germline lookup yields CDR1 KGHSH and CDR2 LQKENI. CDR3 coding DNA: TGTGCCAGCTCACCACTGGGACAGGGTTACACCGGGGAGCTGTTTTTT. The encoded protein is CASSPLGQGYTGELFF.

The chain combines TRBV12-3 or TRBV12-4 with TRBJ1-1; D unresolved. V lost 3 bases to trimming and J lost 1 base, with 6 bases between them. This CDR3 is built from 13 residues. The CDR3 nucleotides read TGTGCCAGCAGTTTGGGATGGAACACTGAAGCTTTCTTT. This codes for CASSLGWNTEAFF.

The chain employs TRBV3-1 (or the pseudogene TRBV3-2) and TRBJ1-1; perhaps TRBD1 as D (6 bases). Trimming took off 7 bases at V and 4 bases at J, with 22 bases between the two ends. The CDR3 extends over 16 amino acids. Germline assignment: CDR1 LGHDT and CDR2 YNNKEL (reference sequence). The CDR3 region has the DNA TGTGCCAGCACCCCCCTCGCGGGGGCAGAGGGCACTGAAGCTTTCTTT. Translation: CASTPLAGAEGTEAFF.